This TCR beta chain appears in the sequencing data of a study of T cells in Graves' hyperthyroidism and ophthalmopathy. The study's findings and limits: Most thyroid-expanded clonotypes above 0.001 were also found in blood.

As to this clonotype: The target antigen is unknown.

RNA transcripts served as the template for amplifying TCR beta CDR3 regions. HTBI primers drove first-round RT-PCR of the TCR CDR3. One entry per CDR3 protein, called by TCRdb with MiXCR from the multiplex PCR reads. Here the sample spans 270,000 or so distinct CDR3 sequences, less than 30% being singletons. The germline CDR1 and CDR2 sequences are DFQATT and SNEGSKA (reference sequence). This CDR3 contains 13 residues. V was cut by 4 bases and J by 0 bases, with 9 bases left in between. Hyperthyroidism had been newly diagnosed in patients aged 18 to 65, and its duration was under 2 months. The source of this sequence is a man aged 35 to 55 with Graves' hyperthyroidism that later progressed to Graves' ophthalmopathy. The sample consisted of blood. The chain joins TRBV20-1 to TRBJ1-1, with D maybe TRBD1 (6 bases). The CDR3 sequence: CSATYRVNTEAFF. The CDR3 DNA is TGCAGTGCTACTTACAGGGTGAACACTGAAGCTTTCTTT.